The 8 T cell receptor beta chains below all came from one sample that was sequenced in a study of T cell changes during pregnancy in multiple sclerosis. The protocol was immunoSEQ multiplex PCR, while the TCRdb copy is restricted to in-frame clones and leaves out a portion. The repertoire includes some 59,000 clones, 90% of them detected once, and over 5% sits in the top ten. Sequenced here: peripheral blood, sampled in the third trimester of pregnancy. The receptors shown here come from a female donor in good health, enrolled as a control in a pregnancy study.

The chain recombines TRBV7-2 with TRBJ2-2; tentative D call: TRBD2 (5 bases). CDR3 length: 16 amino acids. Trimming left V 3 bases short and J 4 bases short, with 15 bases between. Germline loops: CDR1 SGHTA, CDR2 FQGNSA. DNA for the CDR3: TGTGCCAGCAGCTTTCAATCGGGCCGGGGCACCGGGGAGCTGTTTTTT. Translation: CASSFQSGRGTGELFF.

The gene calls are TRBV29-1 and TRBJ1-2, with 7 bases matching TRBD1. The CDR3 is 13 residues long. V gave up 6 bases and J gave up 6 bases; unmatched junction bases: 10. Germline CDR1 reads SQVTM; CDR2 reads ANQGSEA. The CDR3 loop is CSVPPGQVDGYTF. CDR3 DNA: TGCAGCGTCCCCCCCGGACAGGTAGATGGCTACACCTTC.

This clone showed up just a few times. The chain uses TRBV28 and TRBJ1-1; TRBD1 matches 11 bases. CDR3 length: 17 amino acids. Trimming removed 5 bases from V and 7 bases from J; junction bases left unmatched: 15. CDR1 is MDHEN, CDR2 SYDVKM, per germline. In DNA form, the CDR3 reads TGTGCCAGCAGTCCCATTTATTCGGACAGGGGGCAGATTGAAGCTTTCTTT. This gives the protein CASSPIYSDRGQIEAFF.

The rearrangement joins TRBV9 to TRBJ2-5, with D hard to call. CDR1 and CDR2 (germline): SGDLS, YYNGEE. The CDR3 is made up of 14 amino acids. The V end lost 0 bases, the J end lost 3 bases, and 9 bases lay between the germline ends. CDR3 residues: CASSVEALEETQYF. CDR3 nucleotides: TGTGCCAGCAGCGTAGAAGCACTCGAAGAGACCCAGTACTTC.

V usage is TRBV28 and J usage is TRBJ2-5; D is possibly TRBD2 (5 bases). CDR1 and CDR2 (germline): MDHEN, SYDVKM. V dropped 5 bases and J dropped 4 bases, with 23 bases sitting between them. This CDR3 is 17 amino acids long. The CDR3 DNA is TGTGCCAGCAGTCCCCTCCCCGGGCACCCCGCGGGAGAGACCCAGTACTTC. Encoded protein: CASSPLPGHPAGETQYF. The full variable domain, completed using reference TRBV28 and TRBJ2-5, is DVKVTQSSRYLVKRTGEKVFLECVQDMDHENMFWYRQDPGLGLRLIYFSYDVKMKEKGDIPEGYSVSREKKERFSLILESASTNQTSMYLCASSPLPGHPAGETQYFGPGTRLLVL.

This clone was picked up a small number of times. The gene calls are TRBV9 and TRBJ1-3; possibly TRBD1 for D (6 bases). The CDR3 consists of 14 residues. Germline CDR1 SGDLS, CDR2 YYNGEE. The V gene lost 0 bases and the J gene lost 4 bases, with 8 bases spanning the gap. The CDR3 region is CASSVVGGGNTIYF. CDR3 nucleotide sequence: TGTGCCAGCAGCGTAGTAGGGGGAGGAAACACCATATATTTT.

The sample holds one count of this clone. The chain recombines TRBV11-2 with TRBJ2-7, with 9 nucleotides matching TRBD1. CDR1 and CDR2 (germline): SGHAT, FQNNGV. CDR3 size: 13 residues. V lost 6 bases and J lost 7; bases outside the gene matches: 7. The chain's CDR3 is CASSIGTGREQYF. The CDR3 DNA reads TGTGCCAGCAGTATTGGGACAGGGAGGGAGCAGTACTTC.

V usage is TRBV29-1 and J usage is TRBJ1-2; tentative D call: TRBD1 (5 bases). The CDR3 is made up of 10 amino acids. V dropped 6 bases and J dropped 14 bases, with 16 bases sitting between them. CDR1 SQVTM and CDR2 ANQGSEA come from the germline V gene. The CDR3 loop is CSVGEETVTF. CDR3 DNA: TGCAGCGTGGGGGAGGAGACAGTGACCTTC.